Shown below are 14 T cell receptor beta chains from a single sample sequenced in a study of identical twins. TCRdb re-analysed the 5' RACE reads in MiXCR, keeping a single row per CDR3 protein. Of around 280,000 distinct CDR3 sequences in the sample, roughly 8.6% were seen once. The sample also formed part of further work on yellow fever vaccine responses in identical twins.

Sequenced: memory (CD45RO+) T cells sorted from blood. Receptor source: a young woman in good health.

The chain combines TRBV3-1 with TRBJ2-5; D remains ambiguous. Germline V gene lookup returns CDR1 LGHDT and CDR2 YNNKEL (reference sequence). V was clipped by 6 bases and J by 5 bases, with 10 bases between them. The CDR3 is 12 residues long. CDR3 coding DNA: TGTGCCAGCAGTTGGGGTTTCGAGACCCAGTACTTC. Translating gives CASSWGFETQYF.

This clonotype was observed a handful of times. The chain uses TRBV6-1 and TRBJ2-7; 8 bases agree with TRBD1. Per the germline V gene, CDR1 is MNHNS and CDR2 is SASEGT. J was trimmed by 6 bases and V by 4 bases; bases with no gene match: 17. The CDR3 is made up of 17 amino acids. This chain's CDR3 is CASSGGGQGNFGIEQYF. The CDR3 DNA follows: TGTGCCAGCAGTGGGGGAGGACAGGGTAATTTCGGAATCGAGCAGTACTTC.

This clonotype was detected only a few times. J is TRBJ2-7 and V is TRBV3-1; 11 nucleotides line up with TRBD2. There are 14 residues in the CDR3. The J segment lost 3 bases and the V segment lost 5 bases, leaving 3 bases of the junction unmatched. Germline values: CDR1 LGHDT, CDR2 YNNKEL (reference sequence). CDR3 protein: CASSLTSGVYEQYF. The CDR3 nucleotides are TGTGCCAGCAGCTTGACTAGCGGGGTCTACGAGCAGTACTTC.

This clonotype occurred many times. The genes are TRBV25-1 and TRBJ2-5, with D perhaps TRBD1 (5 bases). Trimming pared 4 bases from V and 2 bases from J, leaving 8 bases between. The CDR3 totals 13 residues. Per the germline V gene, CDR1 is MGHDK and CDR2 is SYGVNS. CDR3 in amino acids: CASSGGQQETQYF. CDR3 DNA: TGTGCCAGCAGTGGGGGCCAACAAGAGACCCAGTACTTC.

This clonotype appeared many times. The chain employs TRBV4-2 and TRBJ1-2; no reliable D call. CDR1 and CDR2 (germline): LGHNA, YNFKEQ. The CDR3 is 15 amino acids. Trimming stripped 6 bases from V and 4 bases from J, with 18 bases between. Here the CDR3 reads CASSPERWLTYGYTF. The CDR3 DNA follows: TGTGCCAGCAGTCCAGAGCGTTGGCTTACCTATGGCTACACCTTC.

This clonotype has ten or more counts. V usage is TRBV6-1 and J usage is TRBJ1-5; 7 bases map to TRBD1. After removal of 6 bases from V and 2 bases from J, the junction contained 4 bases not matched to a gene. There are 14 residues in the CDR3. Germline V CDR1 and CDR2: MNHNS, SASEGT. The CDR3 coding sequence is TGTGCCAGCAGGGACGGACAGGGCAATCAGCCCCAGCATTTT. It is translated as CASRDGQGNQPQHF.

In this sample, this clonotype turned up a few times. The chain recombines TRBV25-1 with TRBJ1-1; D is unresolved. The CDR3 runs to 12 residues. Deletions cut 4 bases from V and 4 bases from J, with 7 bases between. Germline CDR1 is MGHDK and CDR2 is SYGVNS. As DNA, the CDR3 is TGTGCCAGCAGTGGCTCCGGCACTGAAGCTTTCTTT. Translation gives CASSGSGTEAFF. Complete variable domain (other parts from reference TRBV25-1 and TRBJ1-1): EADIYQTPRYLVIGTGKKITLECSQTMGHDKMYWYQQDPGMELHLIHYSYGVNSTEKGDLSSESTVSRIRTEHFPLTLESARPSHTSQYLCASSGSGTEAFFGQGTRLTVV.

This sequence joins TRBV6-1 and TRBJ2-4, with D unclear. Germline V lookup: CDR1 MNHNS, CDR2 SASEGT. The CDR3 has 14 amino acids. The V and J ends lost 6 bases and 2 bases respectively, with 11 bases between them. CDR3 in DNA: TGTGCCAGCAGATTGGAAGGCCCCAAAAACATTCAGTACTTC. It translates to CASRLEGPKNIQYF.

This clonotype came up many times. The chain carries TRBV5-1 and TRBJ2-3; D might be TRBD2 (6 bases). CDR3 length: 17 residues. Germline V gene sequence: CDR1 SGHRS, CDR2 YFSETQ. With 0 bases removed from V and 2 bases from J, the gap between germline ends came to 16 bases. The CDR3 sequence is CASSLGAGGKPTDTQYF. CDR3 nucleotide sequence: TGCGCCAGCAGCTTGGGGGCTGGCGGGAAACCCACAGATACGCAGTATTTT.

This clonotype was observed a handful of times. This chain connects TRBV7-8 to TRBJ2-5; D may match TRBD1 or TRBD2 (5 bases each). Germline V CDR1 and CDR2: SGHVS, FQNEAQ. The CDR3 consists of 15 residues. Trimming took off 5 bases at V and 6 bases at J, with 19 bases between the two ends. The CDR3: CASSLGERTGKTQYF. In DNA form, the CDR3 reads TGTGCCAGCAGCCTAGGGGAACGGACGGGAAAGACCCAGTACTTC. Together with reference TRBV7-8 and TRBJ2-5, the CDR3 gives the full variable domain: GAGVSQSPRYKVAKRGQDVALRCDPISGHVSLFWYQQALGQGPEFLTYFQNEAQLDKSGLPSDRFFAERPEGSVSTLKIQRTQQEDSAVYLCASSLGERTGKTQYFGPGTRLLVL.

This clonotype was seen repeatedly, ten times or more. V and J are TRBV5-1 and TRBJ2-7, with 9 bases lining up with TRBD1. The CDR3 loop spans 14 amino acids. Germline CDR1 and CDR2: SGHRS and YFSETQ. Trimming took 4 bases from V and 4 from J; bases not matched to a gene: 6. The CDR3 loop is CASSEGTGMYEQYF. CDR3 DNA: TGCGCCAGCAGCGAGGGGACAGGGATGTACGAGCAGTACTTC.

This clonotype was counted a few times. The rearrangement uses TRBV4-2 and TRBJ2-5, with 11 bases fitting TRBD2. The germline gives CDR1 LGHNA, CDR2 YNFKEQ. The CDR3 contains 17 residues. The ends lost 0 bases at V and 3 bases at J; junction bases unmatched: 6. The CDR3 is CASSQDRTSGSKETQYF. Written as DNA, the CDR3 is TGTGCCAGCAGCCAAGATCGTACTAGCGGGAGTAAAGAGACCCAGTACTTC.

There are many counts of this clonotype. The chain combines TRBV10-3 with TRBJ2-1; D might be TRBD1 or TRBD2, each matching 6 bases. The CDR3 has 15 amino acids. The germline gives CDR1 ENHRY, CDR2 SYGVKD. The V and J ends lost 2 bases and 5 bases respectively, with 13 bases between them. The CDR3 bases are TGTGCCATCAGTGAGGGTGGGGGGCCCGACAATGAGCAGTTCTTC. This encodes CAISEGGGPDNEQFF.

The table lists this clonotype with many counts. The chain links TRBV5-6 to TRBJ2-5; D might be TRBD1 (6 bases). Germline V gene sequence: CDR1 SGHDT, CDR2 YYEEEE. Trimming removed 7 bases at V and 4 bases at J, with 17 bases between. CDR3 length equals 14 residues. CDR3 sequence reads: CASQFRGIGETQYF. The CDR3, as DNA: TGTGCCAGCCAATTTAGGGGGATAGGAGAGACCCAGTACTTC.